These 11 T cell receptor beta chains were all obtained from the same sample, sequenced in a study of blood T cell repertoires in COVID-19. Profiled with immunoSEQ multiplex PCR; TCRdb holds only in-frame clones, not every one. The sample consists of some 200,000 clones, approximately 79% of them appearing once. Sequenced input: peripheral blood. Source of these receptors: a man aged 25 to 40 with active or convalescent COVID-19.

The V and J genes are TRBV7-3 and TRBJ2-5; TRBD2 agrees at 9 bases. Germline lookup yields CDR1 SGHTA and CDR2 FQGTGA. The CDR3 is 15 amino acids. Trimming at V came to 5 bases and at J to 5 bases, leaving 9 bases not matched to a gene. DNA of the CDR3: TGTGCCAGCAGCGGTAGCGGGGGAGCCTGGGAGACCCAGTACTTC. Protein product: CASSGSGGAWETQYF.

V and J are TRBV9 and TRBJ2-1, with D possibly being TRBD1 (5 bases). The V end was cut by 6 bases, the J end by 4 bases, with 20 bases between. The CDR3 runs to 16 residues. Per germline, CDR1 SGDLS and CDR2 YYNGEE. The CDR3 DNA sequence: TGTGCCAGCACCTGGGGCGCCGATTCCTTTTACAATGAGCAGTTCTTC. This codes for CASTWGADSFYNEQFF.

This clone occurred once. The rearrangement uses TRBV21-1 and TRBJ1-4; TRBD1 is the table's D call and was not checked against the DNA. TRBV21-1 is tagged as a pseudogene. The CDR3 is made up of 12 amino acids. CDR3 residues: CASRPPGEKLFF. In DNA form, the CDR3 reads TGTGCCAGCAGACCTCCAGGGGAAAAACTGTTTTTT.

In the case of this clone: The junction and the germline gene differ at one end; a read error may be behind it. The J gene is TRBJ2-6, the V gene TRBV5-1; D may be TRBD2 (7 bases). The length of the CDR3 is 19 residues. CDR1 is SGHRS and CDR2 is YFSETQ in the germline V gene. The CDR3 DNA is TGTCCCCCCATTAAAACGACCGGGGGGCCCCCCTCTGGGGCCAACGTCCTGACTTTC. This encodes CPPIKTTGGPPSGANVLTF.

The rearrangement joins TRBV6-5 to TRBJ2-3; no clear D gene. Between the trimmed V and J ends, which lost 0 bases and 0 bases, there was a span of 4 bases. The CDR3 runs 14 residues. Germline loops: CDR1 MNHEY, CDR2 SVGAGI. In DNA, the CDR3 is TGTGCCAGCAGTTACTCCGGTAGCACAGATACGCAGTATTTT. Its translation: CASSYSGSTDTQYF.

This clone has only a few counts. The chain links TRBV9 to TRBJ2-1; no reliable D call. CDR1 and CDR2 (germline): SGDLS, YYNGEE. The ends were cut back, 4 bases at V and 6 bases at J, with 14 bases in the middle. This CDR3 region has 14 residues. The CDR3 bases are TGTGCCAGCAGCCGAGAGGCTGGTATCAATGAGCAGTTCTTC. Translation gives CASSREAGINEQFF.

The V call is TRBV19, the J call TRBJ2-3; no firm D call. The CDR3 is 15 residues long. Between the trimmed V and J ends, which lost 7 bases and 2 bases, there was a span of 16 bases. The germline CDR1 and CDR2 sequences are LNHDA and SQIVND (reference sequence). The CDR3 nucleotides are TGTGCCAGTATTCGCAATGGCGGTCTCACAGATACGCAGTATTTT. Its translation: CASIRNGGLTDTQYF.

This sequence joins TRBV10-3 and TRBJ1-1; possible D gene TRBD1, 5 bases. The CDR3 covers 11 residues. Trimming cost V 4 bases and J 8 bases, with 8 bases left between them. Germline V gene data show CDR1 as ENHRY and CDR2 as SYGVKD. For the CDR3, the DNA is TGTGCCATCAGTGGAAACAGGGAAGCTTTCTTT. Its translation: CAISGNREAFF.

This chain joins TRBV4-1 and TRBJ1-3; 7 positions agree with TRBD1. Germline V gives CDR1 MGHRA, CDR2 YSYEKL. The CDR3 runs to 16 residues. V shed 3 bases, J shed 3 bases, and the junction held 8 bases outside the gene matches. CDR3 nucleotides: TGCGCCAGCAGCCAGGTGCGACAGGGTAGTGGAAACACCATATATTTT. Amino acid sequence: CASSQVRQGSGNTIYF.

The J gene is TRBJ2-4, the V gene TRBV19; possibly TRBD1 for D (6 bases). The CDR3 consists of 14 residues. Germline V gives CDR1 LNHDA, CDR2 SQIVND (reference sequence). The ends were cut back, 4 bases at V and 6 bases at J, with 13 bases in the middle. As DNA, the CDR3 is TGTGCCAGTAGTACATCACAGGGTGGAAACATTCAGTACTTC. Its translation is CASSTSQGGNIQYF.

V is TRBV27 and J is TRBJ2-5, with a tentative D call TRBD2 (7 bases). CDR3 length equals 14 residues. V was shortened by 4 bases and J by 7 bases, with 16 bases between the two germline ends. Germline V gene sequence: CDR1 MNHEY, CDR2 SMNVEV (reference sequence). CDR3 nucleotide sequence: TGTGCCAGCAGTTCCGGTAGGGGGGGCGGGACCCAGTACTTC. Protein: CASSSGRGGGTQYF.